The entry below describes one TCR beta chain. The target antigen is unknown. Full-length variable regions came from constant-region reverse primers plus semi-nested Nested Universal Primer A PCR. Each CDR3 protein gets one entry after TCRdb re-called the 5' RACE reads with MiXCR. The table shows some 62,000 distinct CDR3 sequences, with about 20% occurring only once. Findings and caveats of the study: Greatest tumor Treg TCR overlap was with tumor naive CD4+ cells.

J gave up 7 bases and V 2 bases, and 13 bases lay outside the gene matches. The length of the CDR3 is 16 residues. Germline V lookup: CDR1 SEHNR, CDR2 FQNEAQ (reference sequence). The clonotype comes from a female donor with breast cancer. V and J are TRBV7-9 and TRBJ1-2; TRBD1 matches at 7 bases. Sample: memory CD4+ T cells sorted from a lymph node. Documented subset: memory CD4+ T cells, CD4+CD45RO+CD25-. The CDR3 nucleotides are TGTGCCAGCAGCTTATCCGGTTCAGACAGGGATAGTGGCTACACCTTC. Translation: CASSLSGSDRDSGYTF.